These T cell receptor beta chains were read from a single sample in a study of blood T cell repertoires in COVID-19. Method: immunoSEQ multiplex PCR; TCRdb's copy keeps in-frame clones and lacks some. The sample shows approximately 290,000 clones, approximately 93% of them seen only once. Sequenced material: peripheral blood. Receptors were obtained from a woman aged 25 to 45 with COVID-19, enrolled during active disease. The CDR3 runs from the conserved cysteine through the conserved F or W. Each record gives: V gene, D gene, J gene, clone size, CDR3 protein, CDR3 DNA. D genes are given only for firm matches. Clone size is given for some rows only: seen once, a few or many times, or a class if the clone is expanded.

>TRBV5-5|NA|TRBJ2-2|NA
CASSLEGGNLYFMELFF
TGTGCCAGCAGCTTGGAGGGCGGGAATCTCTATTTTATGGAGCTGTTTTTT
>TRBV27|NA|TRBJ1-3|NA
CASSLRGWGNTIYF
TGTGCCAGCAGTTTAAGGGGGTGGGGAAACACCATATATTTT
>TRBV5-4|TRBD1|TRBJ2-3|once
CASSFGTGADTQYF
TGTGCCAGCAGCTTTGGGACAGGGGCAGATACGCAGTATTTT
>TRBV5-1|NA|TRBJ2-1|NA
CASSPQQGLTYNEQFF
TGCGCCAGCAGCCCGCAACAGGGACTAACCTACAATGAGCAGTTCTTC
>TRBV29-1|TRBD1|TRBJ2-5|NA
CSVRPNRGLQETQYF
TGCAGCGTTCGCCCCAACAGGGGGCTACAAGAGACCCAGTACTTC
>TRBV19|NA|TRBJ1-1|NA
CASSIPGHRFTEAFF
TGTGCCAGTAGTATCCCGGGACACCGCTTCACTGAAGCTTTCTTT
>TRBV2|NA|TRBJ1-1|NA
CASSEFLGSTEAFF
TGTGCCAGCAGTGAGTTTCTGGGGAGCACTGAAGCTTTCTTT
>TRBV6-5|TRBD1|TRBJ1-6|NA
CASSYSGQANPSPLHF
TGTGCCAGCAGTTACTCGGGACAGGCAAATCCTTCACCCCTCCACTTT
>TRBV24-1|NA|TRBJ2-3|NA
CATSPSGSGTDTQYF
TGTGCCACCAGTCCGAGCGGTTCTGGCACAGATACGCAGTATTTT
>TRBV5-4|TRBD1|TRBJ1-1|NA
CASSSLPTGDTEAFF
TGTGCCAGCAGCTCACTTCCAACAGGGGACACTGAAGCTTTCTTT
>TRBV12-3/TRBV12-4|TRBD1|TRBJ1-2|NA
CASRGTGHYGYTF
TGTGCCAGCAGAGGGACAGGGCACTATGGCTACACCTTC
>TRBV5-6|NA|TRBJ2-1|NA
CASSLERFTGLYNEQFF
TGTGCCAGCAGCTTGGAGCGGTTTACAGGGCTCTACAATGAGCAGTTCTTC
>TRBV7-8|NA|TRBJ1-1|NA
CASSLRTTMNTEAFF
TGTGCCAGCAGCTTAAGGACAACCATGAACACTGAAGCTTTCTTT
>TRBV30|TRBD1|TRBJ1-4|NA
CAWSPLDRRDEKLFF
TGTGCCTGGAGCCCCCTGGACAGGAGGGATGAAAAACTGTTTTTT
>TRBV5-1|NA|TRBJ2-2|NA
CASRTDTTRRTGELFF
TGCGCCAGCAGAACGGACACCACCCGGCGGACCGGGGAGCTGTTTTTT
>TRBV19|TRBD1|TRBJ1-2|NA
CASSIDRDGYTF
TGTGCCAGTAGTATTGACAGGGATGGCTACACCTTC
>TRBV20-1|NA|TRBJ1-1|NA
CSASRPGEYATEAFF
TGCAGTGCTAGTCGCCCCGGGGAGTACGCCACTGAAGCTTTCTTT
>TRBV5-4|TRBD2|TRBJ2-5|once
CASSLPPMTSGRSETQYF
TGTGCCAGCAGCTTACCACCAATGACTAGCGGGAGAAGTGAGACCCAGTACTTC